This is a list of T cell receptor beta chains from one sample in a study of shared clonotypes between healthy human individuals. This table comes from immunoSEQ multiplex PCR, and its TCRdb copy is limited to in-frame clones, with some not included. The sample has about 2.3 million clones; around 90% are singletons. Material for sequencing was naive CD4+ T cells from PBMCs. The receptors were gathered from a man aged 18 to 30 in good health. Some clones in this sample may be carry-over from other donors' samples. CDR3s include the opening cysteine and the closing phenylalanine or tryptophan. D genes are given only for firm matches. For some rows the clone size is stated as once, few or many, or as a class when expanded; others skip it.

TRBJ1-1 | - | TRBV18 | TRBD1 | TGTGCCAGCTCACCGGGACAGGCTTTGAACACTGAAGCTTTCTTT | CASSPGQALNTEAFF
TRBJ2-7 | few | TRBV9 | TRBD1 | TGTGCCAGCAGCCCATCGGGGACAGAACGCTACGAGCAGTACTTC | CASSPSGTERYEQYF
TRBJ1-5 | - | TRBV28 | - | TGTGCCAGCACCTCCGGGACAAGCTTCGTTTATAGCAATCAGCCCCAGCATTTT | CASTSGTSFVYSNQPQHF
TRBJ2-1 | - | TRBV7-2 | - | TGTGCCAGCAGCTTAGAGAGCTCCTACAATGAGCAGTTCTTC | CASSLESSYNEQFF
TRBJ2-3 | - | TRBV18 | - | TGTGCCAGCTCACCACCTGGCGGGAGCACAGATACGCAGTATTTT | CASSPPGGSTDTQYF
TRBJ1-2 | - | TRBV5-8 | - | TGTGCCAGCAGCGCCGGGGCCAATAACTATGGCTACACCTTC | CASSAGANNYGYTF
TRBJ2-7 | once | TRBV10-3 | TRBD2 | TGTGCCATCAGTGAGTCAATAGCGGGAGTTTACGAGCAGTACTTC | CAISESIAGVYEQYF
TRBJ2-3 | - | TRBV5-1 | TRBD1 | TGCGCCAGCAGCTTGGGGGCGGGCACCGGGACAGGGGACACAGATACGCAGTATTTT | CASSLGAGTGTGDTDTQYF
TRBJ2-5 | - | TRBV7-3 | TRBD1 | TGTGCCAGCGGCCGGGACAGGGAGGAGACCCAGTACTTC | CASGRDREETQYF
TRBJ2-7 | - | TRBV4-3 | - | TGCGCCAGCAGCCAAGAGGCCCAGGGCAGGACCTACGAGCAGTACTTC | CASSQEAQGRTYEQYF
TRBJ1-2 | - | TRBV7-2 | - | TGTGCCAGCAGCACGCCAGGGACTGGCTACACCTTC | CASSTPGTGYTF
TRBJ1-2 | - | TRBV4-1 | - | TGCGCCAGCAGCCAACAGGGCTGGGGCTATGGCTACACCTTC | CASSQQGWGYGYTF
TRBJ2-3 | - | TRBV4-1 | TRBD2 | TGCGCCAGCACCGAAGCGGACAGCGGGGGGGGAGATACGCAGTATTTT | CASTEADSGGGDTQYF
TRBJ1-1 | - | TRBV7-9 | TRBD1 | TGTGCCAGCAGCTCCAGGACAGGGGGCGGCACTGAAGCTTTCTTT | CASSSRTGGGTEAFF
TRBJ1-2 | - | TRBV9 | - | TGTGCCAGCAGCGTTCCGGGACCCAAGACCTTC | CASSVPGPKTF
TRBJ2-2 | once | TRBV6-1 | - | TGTGCCAGCAGTGAGACGGACACCGGGGAGCTGTTTTTT | CASSETDTGELFF
TRBJ2-3 | - | TRBV5-1 | TRBD1 | TGCGCCAGCAGCTTGGGACAGGGCGGAGATACGCAGTATTTT | CASSLGQGGDTQYF
TRBJ1-6 | once | TRBV28 | - | TGTGCCAGCACCACAACGGGGGATAATTCACCCCTCCACTTT | CASTTTGDNSPLHF
TRBJ1-5 | - | TRBV27 | - | TGTGCCAGCAGTTTAAGGTTTGGGCAGAGACAGCCCCAGCATTTT | CASSLRFGQRQPQHF
TRBJ2-6 | once | TRBV6-1 | - | TGTGCCAGCAGTGCGCTGGACAGATCTGGGGCCAACGTCCTGACTTTC | CASSALDRSGANVLTF
TRBJ2-7 | - | TRBV7-2 | - | TGTGCCAGCAGCGTAGCAGACTCCTACGAGCAGTACTTC | CASSVADSYEQYF
TRBJ1-1 | - | TRBV7-9 | TRBD1 | TGTGCCAGCAGCCTAGGGACAGCTGAAGCTTTCTTT | CASSLGTAEAFF
TRBJ2-6 | few | TRBV19 | - | TGTGCCAGTAGTATATGGGGGTCTGGGGCCAACGTCCTGACTTTC | CASSIWGSGANVLTF
TRBJ2-2 | - | TRBV7-3 | - | TGTGCCAGCAGCTTAACGGCGCAAAGAGTAAACACCGGGGAGCTGTTTTTT | CASSLTAQRVNTGELFF
TRBJ2-2 | - | TRBV11-3 | TRBD2 | TGTGCCAGCAGCCCGTCGGGACTAGCGGATACCGGGGAGCTGTTTTTT | CASSPSGLADTGELFF
TRBJ2-5 | - | TRBV29-1 | TRBD1 | TGCAGCGTGGACAGGGGAGGAGGGGAGACCCAGTACTTC | CSVDRGGGETQYF
TRBJ2-7 | - | TRBV28 | TRBD2 | TGTGCCAGCAGTTTATCTCTAGCGGGAGTCGAGCAGTACTTC | CASSLSLAGVEQYF